This is a list of T cell receptor beta chains from one sample in a study of OX40 agonist ivuxolimab in advanced cancers. Here immunoSEQ multiplex PCR was the method, and the copy in TCRdb shows in-frame clones only, minus some. Of over 20,000 clones in the sample, 80% to 90% were seen once. This specimen was CD4+ or CD8+ T cells sorted from blood, taken in a trial of the OX40 agonist ivuxolimab. These receptors all come from an adult with an advanced solid tumor such as melanoma, head and neck, liver or kidney cancer. The CDR3 runs from the conserved cysteine through the conserved F or W. D genes are given only for firm matches. Size is omitted from some rows. Given values are once, few, many or a class for expanded clones.

d_call: -
clone_size: once
j_call: TRBJ2-1
v_call: TRBV30
cdr3_nt: TGTGCCTGGAGCAAGGGGTCCACAAATGAGCAGTTCTTC
cdr3_aa: CAWSKGSTNEQFF

d_call: -
clone_size: -
j_call: TRBJ2-1
v_call: TRBV7-9
cdr3_nt: TGTGCCAGCAGCCCCAATACCAGGAGCTCCTACAATGAGCAGTTCTTC
cdr3_aa: CASSPNTRSSYNEQFF

d_call: TRBD1
clone_size: -
j_call: TRBJ1-2
v_call: TRBV19
cdr3_nt: TGTGCCAGTAGTATGGTCTCCGGGACAGGGAATGGCTACACCTTC
cdr3_aa: CASSMVSGTGNGYTF

d_call: TRBD2
clone_size: few
j_call: TRBJ2-5
v_call: TRBV6-6
cdr3_nt: TGTGCCAGCGAAGGGACTACCATGTCGGAGACCCAGTACTTC
cdr3_aa: CASEGTTMSETQYF

d_call: TRBD1
clone_size: once
j_call: TRBJ2-7
v_call: TRBV27
cdr3_nt: TGTGCCAGCAGTTCAACGGGACAGGGGCCGTTAGCCTACGAGCAGTACTTC
cdr3_aa: CASSSTGQGPLAYEQYF

d_call: TRBD1
clone_size: -
j_call: TRBJ2-7
v_call: TRBV9
cdr3_nt: TGTGCCAGCAGCGTAGGACAGGGGATACACGAGCAGTACTTC
cdr3_aa: CASSVGQGIHEQYF

d_call: TRBD1
clone_size: -
j_call: TRBJ2-7
v_call: TRBV28
cdr3_nt: TGTGCCAGCAGTTCCGGGACAGGAGCTTCCTCCTACGAGCAGTACTTC
cdr3_aa: CASSSGTGASSYEQYF

d_call: -
clone_size: -
j_call: TRBJ2-5
v_call: TRBV27
cdr3_nt: TGTGCCAGCAGTCTCCGGGACACCCAAGAGACCCAGTACTTC
cdr3_aa: CASSLRDTQETQYF

d_call: -
clone_size: -
j_call: TRBJ2-4
v_call: TRBV14
cdr3_nt: TGTGCCAGCAGCCCGGGACATTTCCCCTCAACCGGTCAGTACTTC
cdr3_aa: CASSPGHFPSTGQYF

d_call: TRBD2
clone_size: -
j_call: TRBJ2-5
v_call: TRBV9
cdr3_nt: TGTGCCAGCAGCGACCCCGGACTAGCGGGCAAAGAGACCCAGTACTTC
cdr3_aa: CASSDPGLAGKETQYF

d_call: -
clone_size: -
j_call: TRBJ2-7
v_call: TRBV5-6
cdr3_nt: TGTGCCAGCAGCTTGGCTTCCTATGGGTACGAGCAGTACTTC
cdr3_aa: CASSLASYGYEQYF

d_call: -
clone_size: -
j_call: TRBJ2-1
v_call: TRBV5-1
cdr3_nt: TGCGCCAGCAGCCGTACAAACGGAAATGAGCAGTTCTTC
cdr3_aa: CASSRTNGNEQFF

d_call: -
clone_size: few
j_call: TRBJ2-7
v_call: TRBV5-6
cdr3_nt: TGTGCCAGCAGCGATTGGACAGACTCCTACGAGCAGTACTTC
cdr3_aa: CASSDWTDSYEQYF

d_call: TRBD2
clone_size: -
j_call: TRBJ2-5
v_call: TRBV6-5
cdr3_nt: TGTGCCAGCAGAGGGGGGACTAGCATGCAAGAGACCCAGTACTTC
cdr3_aa: CASRGGTSMQETQYF

d_call: -
clone_size: few
j_call: TRBJ2-1
v_call: TRBV27
cdr3_nt: TGTGCCAGCAGCTTTATGTCCTCTGGGGAGCAGTTCTTC
cdr3_aa: CASSFMSSGEQFF